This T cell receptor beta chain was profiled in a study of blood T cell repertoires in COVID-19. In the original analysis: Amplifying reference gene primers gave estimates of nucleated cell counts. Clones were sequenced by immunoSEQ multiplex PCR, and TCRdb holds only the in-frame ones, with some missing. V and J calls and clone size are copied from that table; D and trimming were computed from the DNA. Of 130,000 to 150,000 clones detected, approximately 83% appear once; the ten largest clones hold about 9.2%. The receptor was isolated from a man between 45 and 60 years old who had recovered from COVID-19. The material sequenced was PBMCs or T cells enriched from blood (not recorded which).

This CDR3 is CASSQAIRKDYEQYF. The CDR3 DNA reads TGCGCCAGCAGCCAAGCTATAAGAAAAGACTACGAGCAGTACTTC. This chain links TRBV4-1 with TRBJ2-7, with D uncertain. The CDR3 is 15 amino acids. V was clipped by 1 base and J by 3 bases, with 13 bases between them. Germline CDR1 and CDR2: MGHRA and YSYEKL.